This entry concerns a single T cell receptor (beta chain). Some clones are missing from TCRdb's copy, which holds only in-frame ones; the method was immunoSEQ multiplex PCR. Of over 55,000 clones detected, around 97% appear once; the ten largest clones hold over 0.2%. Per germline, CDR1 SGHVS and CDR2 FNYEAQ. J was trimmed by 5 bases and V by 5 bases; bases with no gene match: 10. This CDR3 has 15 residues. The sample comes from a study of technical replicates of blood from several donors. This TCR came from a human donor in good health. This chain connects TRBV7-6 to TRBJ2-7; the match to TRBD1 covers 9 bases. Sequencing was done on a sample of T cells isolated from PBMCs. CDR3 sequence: CASSRGQGISNEQYF. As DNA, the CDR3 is TGTGCCAGCAGCCGCGGACAGGGGATATCCAACGAGCAGTACTTC.